This entry concerns a single TCR beta chain. In the original analysis: Scientists estimated how many nucleated cells there were by amplifying reference gene primers. The table came from immunoSEQ multiplex PCR; TCRdb's copy has only in-frame clones and leaves some out. V and J calls and clone size are given by that table; D and trimming were obtained from the DNA. The sample lists some 75,000 clones; 80% to 90% were seen once. Germline V gene sequence: CDR1 MDHEN, CDR2 SYDVKM. Trimming cost V 3 bases and J 5 bases, with 19 bases left between them. The length of the CDR3 is 16 residues. The sample comes from a study of blood T cell repertoires in COVID-19. Study at large: Material from acute and convalescent COVID-19 was sourced from the United States, Italy and Spain. T cells, B-cell-depleted T cells, or PBMCs supplied cDNA or gDNA.

Patients in Seattle were enrolled during active infection, then followed longitudinally. Sequenced input: peripheral blood. The TCR comes from an elderly man with COVID-19, enrolled during active disease. The V and J genes are TRBV28 and TRBJ2-5; D might be TRBD1 (5 bases). As DNA, the CDR3 is TGTGCCAGCAGTTTTACCGCAGGGAAGGGCAAGGAGACCCAGTACTTC. Protein: CASSFTAGKGKETQYF.